Below are 10 T cell receptor beta chains sequenced from a single sample in a study of OX40 agonist ivuxolimab in advanced cancers. Libraries were prepared by immunoSEQ multiplex PCR; TCRdb keeps only in-frame clonotypes and omits some of them. The table lists fewer than 85,000 clones, roughly nine tenths of them singletons. The sequences come from CD4+ or CD8+ T cells sorted from blood, collected in a trial of the OX40 agonist ivuxolimab. These receptors all come from an adult with an advanced solid tumor such as melanoma, head and neck, liver or kidney cancer.

The CDR3 nucleotides are TGTGCCATCACGCAGCATGCTTCTAACTATGGCTACACCTTC. Translating it yields CAITQHASNYGYTF. The chain links TRBV10-3 to TRBJ1-2; the D is unclear. CDR3 length: 14 residues. The germline V gene encodes CDR1 ENHRY and CDR2 SYGVKD. Trimming left V 7 bases short and J 0 bases short, with 12 bases between.

The J gene is TRBJ2-7, the V gene TRBV6-5; maybe TRBD2 (6 bases). The V and J ends lost 4 bases and 6 bases respectively, with 10 bases between them. The CDR3 has 12 residues. Germline V lookup: CDR1 MNHEY, CDR2 SVGAGI. In DNA form, the CDR3 reads TGTGCCAGCAGTTCCGGGAGTTTCGAGCAGTACTTC. The encoded protein is CASSSGSFEQYF.

This chain uses TRBV11-2 with TRBJ2-3; 10 bases align to TRBD1. The CDR3 runs to 16 residues. V lost 1 base, J lost 6 bases, and 7 bases stayed unmatched. Looked up from germline, CDR1 is SGHAT and CDR2 is FQNNGV. The CDR3 sequence: CASSLAPTGGMDTQYF. CDR3 sequence (DNA): TGTGCCAGCAGCTTAGCCCCGACAGGGGGCATGGATACGCAGTATTTT.

J is TRBJ2-7 and V is TRBV5-1, with 7 bases identical to TRBD2. Germline V CDR1 and CDR2: SGHRS, YFSETQ. The CDR3 spans 13 residues. Trimming removed 4 bases from V and 5 bases from J; junction bases left unmatched: 6. In DNA form, the CDR3 reads TGCGCCAGCAGCGAACGGGGGGACGACGAGCAGTACTTC. Translation: CASSERGDDEQYF.

The V gene is TRBV10-3, the J gene TRBJ2-5, with D possibly matching TRBD1 (5 bases). V was shortened by 9 bases and J by 5 bases, with 13 bases between the two germline ends. The CDR3 covers 12 residues. Looked up from germline, CDR1 is ENHRY and CDR2 is SYGVKD. The CDR3 here is CAMGQGPETQYF. The CDR3 DNA reads as TGTGCCATGGGGCAGGGTCCGGAGACCCAGTACTTC.

J is TRBJ1-1 and V is TRBV5-4, with D uncertain. Trimming took off 4 bases at V and 3 bases at J, with 10 bases between the two ends. CDR1 and CDR2 (germline): SGHNT, YYREEE (reference sequence). The CDR3 totals 13 residues. The CDR3 region is CASSPSEDTEAFF. CDR3 DNA: TGTGCCAGCAGCCCCTCTGAGGACACTGAAGCTTTCTTT.

V and J are TRBV30 and TRBJ2-3; perhaps TRBD2 as D (6 bases). Trimming took 5 bases from V and 3 from J, leaving 12 bases between them. Germline assignment: CDR1 GTSNPN and CDR2 SVGIG (reference sequence). The length of the CDR3 is 13 residues. The CDR3 DNA is TGTGCCTGGGGCGGGACCGGGACAGATACGCAGTATTTT. This translates into CAWGGTGTDTQYF. Full variable domain (rest looked up from reference TRBV30 and TRBJ2-3): SQTIHQWPATLVQPVGSPLSLECTVEGTSNPNLYWYRQAAGRGLQLLFYSVGIGQISSEVPQNLSASRPQDRQFILSSKKLLLSDSGFYLCAWGGTGTDTQYFGPGTRLTVL.

This clone was counted between two and nine times. The sample holds other DNA sequences that translate to the same CDR3. This chain joins TRBV12-5 and TRBJ1-1; no clear D gene. CDR3 size: 14 residues. Germline loops: CDR1 LGHNT, CDR2 FRNRAP. V lost 5 bases, J lost 0 bases, and 10 bases lay in between. The CDR3 protein is CASGLVPVNTEAFF. CDR3 nucleotide sequence: TGTGCTAGTGGTCTAGTCCCAGTGAACACTGAAGCTTTCTTT.

In nucleotides, the CDR3 is TGTGCCTGGAGTCGGTCAGCTGAGCAGTACTTC. It codes for CAWSRSAEQYF. The genes are TRBV30 and TRBJ2-7; D call uncertain. V shed 2 bases and J shed 7 bases, with 9 bases lying between them. This CDR3 is 11 amino acids long. Germline V lookup: CDR1 GTSNPN, CDR2 SVGIG (reference sequence).

The chain has TRBV19 and TRBJ1-1; D possibly corresponds to TRBD1 (6 bases). Trimming shortened V by 8 bases and J by 3 bases, and 19 bases separated the two germline ends. The CDR3 sequence is 15 residues long. Germline CDR1 and CDR2: LNHDA and SQIVND (reference sequence). The CDR3 spells CASGPYRVGDTEAFF. Written as DNA, the CDR3 is TGTGCCAGTGGCCCTTACAGGGTTGGGGACACTGAAGCTTTCTTT. Looking up the rest from reference TRBV19 and TRBJ1-1 gives the full variable domain: DGGITQSPKYLFRKEGQNVTLSCEQNLNHDAMYWYRQDPGQGLRLIYYSQIVNDFQKGDIAEGYSVSREKKESFPLTVTSAQKNPTAFYLCASGPYRVGDTEAFFGQGTRLTVV.